Listed below are T cell receptor beta chains from one sample, sequenced in a study of blood T cells in healthy people across ages. TCRdb reanalysed the 5' RACE reads using MiXCR and keeps one entry per CDR3 protein. The profile covers over 950,000 distinct CDR3 sequences, with more than 30% appearing a single time and 13% taken by the ten largest. Sequencing was performed on blood. These receptors were obtained from a man younger than 35 in good health. The conserved cysteine and the conserved F or W are not part of the CDR3 here. Clone size is not always given. Where it is, it says once, few, many or a class for expanded clones.

j_call clone_size v_call cdr3_aa
TRBJ2-1 - TRBV27 ASSLGGAINEQF
TRBJ1-5 few TRBV6-2/TRBV6-3 ASSYGLEIQH
TRBJ2-5 - TRBV9 ASSIGDEETQY
TRBJ2-1 few TRBV3-1 ASSQDHGGPNEQF
TRBJ1-2 few TRBV20-1 SAHLPPGYT
TRBJ2-3 - TRBV4-3 ASSRINGGVSDTQY
TRBJ1-1 - TRBV29-1 SVVDYDSYNTEAF
TRBJ2-5 few TRBV10-3 AIKAGGETQY
- - TRBV9 ASSVTSKSSEQY
TRBJ2-1 - TRBV20-1 SARAGMVPYNEQF
TRBJ1-5 - TRBV6-6 ASSQDSGGWQPQH
TRBJ2-1 few TRBV9 ASSVELGANEQF
TRBJ2-3 once TRBV6-6 ASTSGPTTDTQY
TRBJ1-1 few TRBV20-1 SAKDRASTEAF
TRBJ2-3 - TRBV18 ASSPRTSGDSTDTQY
TRBJ2-3 few TRBV7-2 ASSFGLEDTQY
TRBJ2-2 - TRBV10-2 TSMSDTGELF
- - TRBV6-6 ASKKGQGPEQY
TRBJ1-2 many TRBV5-1 ASSLETANYGYT
TRBJ1-5 few TRBV12-3/TRBV12-4 ASSLVQGAYSNQPQH
TRBJ2-1 once TRBV5-5 ASSSNGGRNEQF
TRBJ2-6 - TRBV9 ASQGSLSGANVLT